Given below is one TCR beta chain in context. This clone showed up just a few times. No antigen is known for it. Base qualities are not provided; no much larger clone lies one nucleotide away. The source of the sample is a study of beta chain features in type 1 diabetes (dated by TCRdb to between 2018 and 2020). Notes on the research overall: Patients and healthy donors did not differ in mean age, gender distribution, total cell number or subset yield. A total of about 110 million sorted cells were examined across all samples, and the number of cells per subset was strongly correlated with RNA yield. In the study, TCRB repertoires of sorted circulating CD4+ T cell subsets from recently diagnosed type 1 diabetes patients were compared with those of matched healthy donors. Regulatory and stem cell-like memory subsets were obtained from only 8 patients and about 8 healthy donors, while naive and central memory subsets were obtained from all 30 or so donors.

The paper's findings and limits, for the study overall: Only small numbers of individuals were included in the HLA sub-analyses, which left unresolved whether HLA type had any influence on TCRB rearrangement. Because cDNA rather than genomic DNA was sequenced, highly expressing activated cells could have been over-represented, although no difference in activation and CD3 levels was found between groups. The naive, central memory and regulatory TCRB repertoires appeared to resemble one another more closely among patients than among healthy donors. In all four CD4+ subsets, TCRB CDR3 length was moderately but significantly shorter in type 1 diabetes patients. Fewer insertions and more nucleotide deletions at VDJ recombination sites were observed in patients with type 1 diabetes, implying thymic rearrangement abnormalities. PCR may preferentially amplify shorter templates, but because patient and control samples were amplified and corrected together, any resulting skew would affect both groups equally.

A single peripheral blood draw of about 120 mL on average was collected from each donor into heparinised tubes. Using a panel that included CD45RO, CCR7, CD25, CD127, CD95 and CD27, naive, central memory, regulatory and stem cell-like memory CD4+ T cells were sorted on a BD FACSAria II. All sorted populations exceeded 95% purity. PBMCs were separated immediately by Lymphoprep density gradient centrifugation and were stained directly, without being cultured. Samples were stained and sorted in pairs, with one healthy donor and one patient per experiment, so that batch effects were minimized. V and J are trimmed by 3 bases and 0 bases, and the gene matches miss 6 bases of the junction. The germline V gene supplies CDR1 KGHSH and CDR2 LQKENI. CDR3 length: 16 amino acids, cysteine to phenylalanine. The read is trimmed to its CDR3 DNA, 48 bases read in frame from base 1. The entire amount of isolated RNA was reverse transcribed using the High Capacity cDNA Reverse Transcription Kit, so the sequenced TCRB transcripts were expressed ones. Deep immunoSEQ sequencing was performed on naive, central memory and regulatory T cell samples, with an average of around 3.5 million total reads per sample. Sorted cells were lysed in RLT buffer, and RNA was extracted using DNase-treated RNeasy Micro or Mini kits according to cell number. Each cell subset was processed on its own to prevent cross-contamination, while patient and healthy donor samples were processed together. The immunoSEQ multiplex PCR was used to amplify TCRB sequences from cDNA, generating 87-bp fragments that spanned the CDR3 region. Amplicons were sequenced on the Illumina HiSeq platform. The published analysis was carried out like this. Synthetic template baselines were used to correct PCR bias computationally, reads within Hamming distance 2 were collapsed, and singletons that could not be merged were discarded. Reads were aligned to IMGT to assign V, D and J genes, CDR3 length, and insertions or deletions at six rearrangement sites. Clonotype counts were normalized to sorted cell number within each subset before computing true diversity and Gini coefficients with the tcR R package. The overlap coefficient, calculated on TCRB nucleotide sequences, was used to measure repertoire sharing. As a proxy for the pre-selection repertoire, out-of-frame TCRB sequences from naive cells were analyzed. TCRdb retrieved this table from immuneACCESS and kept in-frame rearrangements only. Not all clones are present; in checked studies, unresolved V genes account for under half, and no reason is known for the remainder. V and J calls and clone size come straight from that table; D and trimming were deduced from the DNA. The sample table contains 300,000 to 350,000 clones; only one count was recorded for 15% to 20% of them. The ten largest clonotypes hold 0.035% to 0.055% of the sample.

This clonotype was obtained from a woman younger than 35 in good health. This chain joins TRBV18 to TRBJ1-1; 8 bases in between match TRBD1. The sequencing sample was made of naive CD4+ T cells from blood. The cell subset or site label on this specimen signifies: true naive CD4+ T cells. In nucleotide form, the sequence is TGTGCCAGCTCACCGTCGACAGGGGTAGTGAACACTGAAGCTTTCTTT. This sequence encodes CASSPSTGVVNTEAFF.